The 15 T cell receptor beta chains given below trace back to one sample, sequenced in a study of OX40 agonist ivuxolimab in advanced cancers. Clones were sequenced by immunoSEQ multiplex PCR, and TCRdb holds only the in-frame ones, with some missing. The repertoire holds some 50,000 clones, with around four fifths as singletons. The material sequenced was CD4+ or CD8+ T cells sorted from blood, taken in a trial of the OX40 agonist ivuxolimab. These receptors all stem from an adult with an advanced solid tumor such as melanoma, head and neck, liver or kidney cancer.

The table lists this clone with a count of one. The chain recombines TRBV28 with TRBJ1-4, with TRBD1 identical over 12 bases. Germline-derived CDR1 and CDR2 are MDHEN and SYDVKM. The CDR3 has 15 residues. Trimming removed 5 bases from V and 10 bases from J; junction bases left unmatched: 8. Here the CDR3 reads CASSVPGQGAGKLFF. The CDR3 coding sequence is TGTGCCAGCAGTGTACCGGGACAGGGGGCTGGAAAACTGTTTTTT.

The CDR3 loop reads CASSGRRANYEQYF. In DNA, the CDR3 is TGCGCCAGCAGCGGGCGAAGGGCTAACTACGAGCAGTACTTC. This chain uses TRBV5-1 with TRBJ2-7; D ambiguous. Trimming pared 4 bases from V and 3 bases from J, leaving 14 bases between. The CDR3 totals 14 residues. The V gene's germline CDR1 is SGHRS and CDR2 YFSETQ.

The chain recombines TRBV7-2 with TRBJ1-1; D is unclear. The CDR3 spans 14 residues. Germline assignment: CDR1 SGHTA and CDR2 FQGNSA. V dropped 3 bases and J dropped 0 bases, with 8 bases sitting between them. This chain's CDR3 is CASSFDRLNTEAFF. The DNA for the CDR3 is TGTGCCAGCAGCTTCGACCGATTGAACACTGAAGCTTTCTTT.

The chain uses TRBV5-5 and TRBJ1-1; no firm D call. The CDR3 is 12 residues long. Germline-derived CDR1 and CDR2 are SGHKS and YYEKEE (reference sequence). With 2 bases removed from V and 8 bases from J, the gap between germline ends came to 10 bases. CDR3 in DNA: TGTGCCAGCAGCTTCATTTCCCCGGAAGCTTTCTTT. This translates into CASSFISPEAFF.

The V call is TRBV7-3, the J call TRBJ2-1; D remains ambiguous. Germline assignment: CDR1 SGHTA and CDR2 FQGTGA. The CDR3 has 16 residues. V was pared by 1 base and J by 4 bases, with 14 bases between. The CDR3 bases are TGTGCCAGCAGCTTAATGCCATCGATCGGATACAATGAGCAGTTCTTC. Its protein is CASSLMPSIGYNEQFF.

This chain's CDR3 is CASSDGRGEDTQYF. The CDR3 coding sequence is TGTGCCAGCAGTGACGGCAGGGGCGAAGATACGCAGTATTTT. V is TRBV6-4 and J is TRBJ2-3, with D possibly being TRBD1 (6 bases). Trimming cost V 2 bases and J 5 bases, with 11 bases left between them. This CDR3 region has 14 residues. The germline V gene encodes CDR1 MRHNA and CDR2 SNTAGT.

The DNA for the CDR3 is TGTGCCAGCAGCGTAGGACAGGGACCCCGTAACAATGAGCAGTTCTTC. Translated: CASSVGQGPRNNEQFF. The rearrangement links TRBV9 to TRBJ2-1; 7 bases are a match to TRBD1. CDR1 and CDR2 (germline): SGDLS, YYNGEE. V lost 0 bases to trimming and J lost 5 bases; unmatched junction nucleotides: 8. The CDR3 is made up of 16 amino acids.

Here the CDR3 reads CASSPSRDTEAFF. The CDR3 region has the DNA TGTGCCAGCAGCCCGTCTAGGGACACTGAAGCTTTCTTT. The gene calls are TRBV7-2 and TRBJ1-1; D is undetermined. Between the trimmed V and J ends, which lost 5 bases and 3 bases, there was a span of 10 bases. CDR1 is SGHTA, CDR2 FQGNSA, per germline. The CDR3 is 13 amino acids.

This rearrangement joins TRBV5-6 to TRBJ1-1; D might be TRBD1 (5 bases). The CDR3 consists of 13 residues. Germline values: CDR1 SGHDT, CDR2 YYEEEE. The V gene lost 3 bases and the J gene lost 5 bases, with 11 bases spanning the gap. This CDR3 is CASSWAGGTEAFF. The CDR3, as DNA: TGTGCCAGCAGCTGGGCGGGGGGGACTGAAGCTTTCTTT.

The chain has TRBV7-2 and TRBJ2-5; TRBD2 agrees at 13 bases. The CDR3 totals 17 residues. The germline V gene encodes CDR1 SGHTA and CDR2 FQGNSA. V trimming: 1 base; J trimming: 5 bases; junction bases outside the gene matches: 7. The CDR3 reads CASSLGGLAGEAETQYF. CDR3 coding DNA: TGTGCCAGCAGCTTAGGAGGACTAGCGGGGGAGGCGGAGACCCAGTACTTC.

The V gene is TRBV7-9, the J gene TRBJ1-2; maybe TRBD1 (5 bases). The V end was cut by 7 bases, the J end by 7 bases, with 22 bases between. The CDR3 runs 15 residues. CDR1 and CDR2 from the germline V gene are SEHNR and FQNEAQ (reference sequence). The CDR3: CASNRQGGLESGYTF. DNA for the CDR3: TGTGCCAGCAACCGGCAGGGTGGCCTTGAGAGTGGCTACACCTTC.

The J gene is TRBJ2-7, the V gene TRBV20-1, with D unclear. There are 10 residues in the CDR3. Germline assignment: CDR1 DFQATT and CDR2 SNEGSKA (reference sequence). V was clipped by 6 bases and J by 5 bases, with 8 bases between them. The CDR3 DNA sequence: TGCAGTGCCGCGACGCACGAGCAGTACTTC. It translates to CSAATHEQYF.

The chain recombines TRBV27 with TRBJ1-2; no clear D. The CDR3 is 11 residues long. Germline values: CDR1 MNHEY, CDR2 SMNVEV (reference sequence). The V and J ends lost 10 bases and 3 bases respectively, with 9 bases between them. The CDR3 DNA follows: TGTGCCACCCGGAAATACTATGGCTACACCTTC. It encodes CATRKYYGYTF.

The rearrangement links TRBV28 to TRBJ1-5, with a weak D call TRBD1 (5 bases). From germline, CDR1 is MDHEN and CDR2 SYDVKM. With 5 bases removed from V and 5 bases from J, the gap between germline ends came to 19 bases. The CDR3 has 16 amino acids. The CDR3 is CASSPSRQGNDQPQHF. The CDR3 DNA follows: TGTGCCAGCAGTCCCTCGAGGCAGGGAAACGATCAGCCCCAGCATTTT.

The rearrangement joins TRBV5-6 to TRBJ1-5; a weak D match, TRBD1 (6 bases). CDR1 and CDR2 (germline): SGHDT, YYEEEE. This CDR3 has 14 amino acids. V lost 3 bases and J lost 1, with 8 bases in between. CDR3 bases: TGTGCCAGCAGCTATCAGGGGAGCAATCAGCCCCAGCATTTT. Its translation: CASSYQGSNQPQHF.